The next 20 T cell receptor beta chains were all read from a single sample in a study of Ad26.COV2.S vaccination and SARS-CoV-2 variants. Profiling relied on immunoSEQ multiplex PCR, and the TCRdb table lists in-frame clones only, not all of them. The table includes more than 350,000 clones, 75% to 95% detected once. This sample's treatment: roughly 18 received Ad26.COV2.S at low or high dose, single or two shots; 5 received placebo; per-sample allocation not given. The samples date from day 63 after the first vaccine or placebo injection. Sequenced material: peripheral blood, taken in a trial of Ad26.COV2.S vaccine versus placebo. Receptors originate from a person between 18 and 65 years old who received the Ad26.COV2.S COVID-19 vaccine or a placebo.

The rearrangement joins TRBV27 to TRBJ2-2; 10 bases map to TRBD2. V was pared by 7 bases and J by 2 bases, with 7 bases of the junction left unmatched. CDR3 length: 16 amino acids. Germline V CDR1 and CDR2: MNHEY, SMNVEV (reference sequence). The CDR3 loop is CASKITSGINTGELFF. CDR3 DNA sequence: TGTGCCAGCAAGATTACTAGCGGGATTAACACCGGGGAGCTGTTTTTT.

The rearrangement uses TRBV6-2 or TRBV6-3 and TRBJ2-2, with 8 bases lining up with TRBD2. The CDR3 consists of 17 residues. Germline V gene lookup returns CDR1 MNHEY and CDR2 SVGEGT. The J segment lost 2 bases and the V segment lost 2 bases, leaving 7 bases of the junction unmatched. The CDR3 bases are TGTGCCAGCAGTTACCCTTACGGGACTAGTAACACCGGGGAGCTGTTTTTT. Translation gives CASSYPYGTSNTGELFF.

The genes are TRBV7-6 and TRBJ2-2; 11 bases line up with TRBD2. This CDR3 spans 17 amino acids. V shed 1 base and J 6 bases; nucleotides not matched to a gene: 7. The V gene's germline CDR1 is SGHVS and CDR2 FNYEAQ. The DNA for the CDR3 is TGTGCCAGCAGCTTAGACCGTAGCGGGGGGGGACCCGGGGAGCTGTTTTTT. Protein sequence: CASSLDRSGGGPGELFF.

V usage is TRBV19 and J usage is TRBJ2-2, with 10 bases identical to TRBD1. Looked up from germline, CDR1 is LNHDA and CDR2 is SQIVND (reference sequence). V trimming: 4 bases; J trimming: 6 bases; junction bases outside the gene matches: 8. The CDR3 has 16 amino acids. CDR3 sequence (DNA): TGTGCCAGTAGTACCAAGACAGGGGGCGCCCCCGGGGAGCTGTTTTTT. Amino acids: CASSTKTGGAPGELFF. The whole variable domain, remainder taken from reference TRBV19 and TRBJ2-2, is DGGITQSPKYLFRKEGQNVTLSCEQNLNHDAMYWYRQDPGQGLRLIYYSQIVNDFQKGDIAEGYSVSREKKESFPLTVTSAQKNPTAFYLCASSTKTGGAPGELFFGEGSRLTVL.

The genes are TRBV30 and TRBJ1-6, with a possible D match to TRBD1 (5 bases). V lost 2 bases and J lost 13, with 15 bases in between. CDR1 and CDR2 (germline): GTSNPN, SVGIG (reference sequence). This CDR3 contains 13 residues. The chain's CDR3 is CAWSRDRRAPLHF. CDR3 nucleotide sequence: TGTGCCTGGAGTAGGGACCGGAGGGCGCCCCTCCACTTT.

CDR3 in amino acids: CSFQITGFYEQYF. CDR3 bases: TGCAGCTTCCAGATCACAGGTTTCTACGAGCAGTACTTC. The genes are TRBV29-1 and TRBJ2-7; possible D gene TRBD1, 5 bases. This CDR3 contains 13 residues. CDR1 and CDR2 from the germline V gene are SQVTM and ANQGSEA. V was pared by 8 bases and J by 3 bases, with 17 bases between.

The V call is TRBV30, the J call TRBJ2-1; D might be TRBD2 (6 bases). V lost 2 bases, J lost 7 bases, and 9 bases lay in between. Per the germline V gene, CDR1 is GTSNPN and CDR2 is SVGIG (reference sequence). The CDR3 is made up of 12 amino acids. The DNA of the CDR3 is TGTGCCTGGAGTTGGAGCGGGAATGAGCAGTTCTTC. Amino acids: CAWSWSGNEQFF.

The rearrangement links TRBV28 to TRBJ2-7; D unclear. Per the germline V gene, CDR1 is MDHEN and CDR2 is SYDVKM. V was clipped by 4 bases and J by 4 bases, with 11 bases between them. The CDR3 consists of 13 residues. Written as DNA, the CDR3 is TGTGCCAGCAGTTCCACTGGGCGGTACGAGCAGTACTTC. Translating gives CASSSTGRYEQYF.

The chain employs TRBV6-2 or TRBV6-3 and TRBJ1-1, with 9 bases that match TRBD1. This CDR3 region has 16 residues. V gave up 0 bases and J gave up 1 base; unmatched junction bases: 3. Germline-derived CDR1 and CDR2 are MNHEY and SVGEGT. The CDR3 nucleotides are TGTGCCAGCAGTTACTCGACAGGGGGGCCGAACACTGAAGCTTTCTTT. It codes for CASSYSTGGPNTEAFF.

The CDR3 protein is CASSRQGSVTEAFF. The DNA for the CDR3 is TGCGCCAGCAGCAGACAGGGATCGGTTACTGAAGCTTTCTTT. This chain links TRBV4-1 with TRBJ1-1; TRBD1 matches at 7 bases. Trimming cost V 5 bases and J 5 bases; bases outside gene matches: 8. Germline CDR1 is MGHRA and CDR2 is YSYEKL. The CDR3 consists of 14 residues.

This chain connects TRBV3-1 (or the pseudogene TRBV3-2) to TRBJ1-2; D gene uncertain. This CDR3 is 16 amino acids long. Looked up from germline, CDR1 is LGHDT and CDR2 is YNNKEL (reference sequence). Deletions cut 1 base from V and 7 bases from J, with 19 bases between. DNA for the CDR3: TGTGCCAGCAGCCAAGCGGCAGGCCAAAAGGCCAGTGGCTACACCTTC. Translating gives CASSQAAGQKASGYTF.

This rearrangement joins TRBV19 to TRBJ2-2; no clear D. Per the germline V gene, CDR1 is LNHDA and CDR2 is SQIVND (reference sequence). Trimming stripped 4 bases from V and 5 bases from J, with 5 bases between. This CDR3 contains 12 residues. CDR3 amino acids: CASSTVTGELFF. CDR3 nucleotide sequence: TGTGCCAGTAGTACAGTAACCGGGGAGCTGTTTTTT. Complete variable domain (other parts from reference TRBV19 and TRBJ2-2): DGGITQSPKYLFRKEGQNVTLSCEQNLNHDAMYWYRQDPGQGLRLIYYSQIVNDFQKGDIAEGYSVSREKKESFPLTVTSAQKNPTAFYLCASSTVTGELFFGEGSRLTVL.

The chain employs TRBV25-1 and TRBJ2-5, with D perhaps TRBD1 (5 bases). This CDR3 contains 16 residues. Germline V gene sequence: CDR1 MGHDK, CDR2 SYGVNS. The ends were cut back, 0 bases at V and 4 bases at J, with 15 bases in the middle. The CDR3 coding sequence is TGTGCCAGCAGTGAATACCGGGCAGGGTCGTTAGAGACCCAGTACTTC. Translated: CASSEYRAGSLETQYF.

This chain uses TRBV5-8 with TRBJ1-4; the D gene is possibly TRBD1 (6 bases). The CDR3 is 15 residues long. V dropped 1 base and J dropped 8 bases, with 15 bases sitting between them. Germline V gene sequence: CDR1 SGHTS, CDR2 YDEGEE. CDR3 sequence reads: CASSLIGGKEEKLFF. The CDR3 DNA sequence: TGTGCCAGCAGCTTGATCGGGGGCAAAGAAGAAAAACTGTTTTTT. Combining the CDR3 with reference TRBV5-8 and TRBJ1-4 gives the whole variable domain EAGVTQSPTHLIKTRGQQATLRCSPISGHTSVYWYQQALGLGLQFLLWYDEGEERNRGNFPPRFSGRQFPNYSSELNVNALELEDSALYLCASSLIGGKEEKLFFGSGTQLSVL.

J is TRBJ2-1 and V is TRBV30; 8 bases agree with TRBD2. This CDR3 has 14 amino acids. Germline V gene lookup returns CDR1 GTSNPN and CDR2 SVGIG (reference sequence). J was trimmed by 4 bases and V by 4 bases; bases with no gene match: 6. CDR3 in DNA: TGTGCCTGGAACGGACTAGCCTCTTACAATGAGCAGTTCTTC. Amino acid sequence: CAWNGLASYNEQFF.

The chain recombines TRBV5-4 with TRBJ1-1; D ambiguous. The CDR3 has 14 amino acids. Trimming removed 10 bases at V and 3 bases at J, with 19 bases between. Per the germline V gene, CDR1 is SGHNT and CDR2 is YYREEE (reference sequence). The DNA for the CDR3 is TGTGCCCTTTCGAAGGTCGATGGGGACACTGAAGCTTTCTTT. Translation gives CALSKVDGDTEAFF.

CDR3 sequence reads: CASSSPSPGSYEQYF. CDR3 bases: TGTGCCAGCAGTTCCCCTAGTCCCGGCTCCTACGAGCAGTACTTC. The genes are TRBV28 and TRBJ2-7; D is uncertain. V shed 4 bases and J shed 0 bases, with 13 bases lying between them. CDR3 length: 15 residues. The germline V gene encodes CDR1 MDHEN and CDR2 SYDVKM.

The chain links TRBV3-1 (or the pseudogene TRBV3-2) to TRBJ1-4; no definite D call. V was cut by 3 bases and J by 0 bases, with 11 bases left in between. Looked up from germline, CDR1 is LGHDT and CDR2 is YNNKEL (reference sequence). This CDR3 spans 16 amino acids. The CDR3 coding sequence is TGTGCCAGCAGCCAGCGAAGGACTTCAACTAATGAAAAACTGTTTTTT. Translation gives CASSQRRTSTNEKLFF.

The CDR3 DNA is TGTGCCAGCAGTTACCAGGCCACTGAAGCTTTCTTT. Translating it yields CASSYQATEAFF. This rearrangement joins TRBV6-6 to TRBJ1-1; the D is unclear. The length of the CDR3 is 12 residues. V lost 2 bases, J lost 4 bases, and 5 bases lay in between. The germline V gene encodes CDR1 MNHNY and CDR2 SVGAGI (reference sequence).

The CDR3 nucleotides are TGTGCCTGGACACAGGGGAGCACAGATACGCAGTATTTT. Protein sequence: CAWTQGSTDTQYF. V usage is TRBV30 and J usage is TRBJ2-3; 7 positions agree with TRBD1. This CDR3 spans 13 amino acids. The germline CDR1 and CDR2 sequences are GTSNPN and SVGIG (reference sequence). Trimming cost V 4 bases and J 0 bases; bases outside gene matches: 1.